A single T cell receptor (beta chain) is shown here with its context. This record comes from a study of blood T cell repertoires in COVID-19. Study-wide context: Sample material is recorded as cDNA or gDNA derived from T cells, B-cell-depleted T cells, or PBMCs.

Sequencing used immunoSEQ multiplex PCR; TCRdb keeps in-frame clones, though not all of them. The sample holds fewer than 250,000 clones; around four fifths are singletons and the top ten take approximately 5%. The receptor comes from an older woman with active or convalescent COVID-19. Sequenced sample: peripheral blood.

The CDR3 DNA reads TGTGCCAGCAGCTTGAGTACTATGAACACCGGGGAGCTGTTTTTT. Residues: CASSLSTMNTGELFF. The gene calls are TRBV5-8 and TRBJ2-2; D is unclear. Between the trimmed V and J ends, which lost 1 base and 1 base, there was a span of 8 bases. Germline CDR1 is SGHTS and CDR2 is YDEGEE. The CDR3 totals 15 residues.